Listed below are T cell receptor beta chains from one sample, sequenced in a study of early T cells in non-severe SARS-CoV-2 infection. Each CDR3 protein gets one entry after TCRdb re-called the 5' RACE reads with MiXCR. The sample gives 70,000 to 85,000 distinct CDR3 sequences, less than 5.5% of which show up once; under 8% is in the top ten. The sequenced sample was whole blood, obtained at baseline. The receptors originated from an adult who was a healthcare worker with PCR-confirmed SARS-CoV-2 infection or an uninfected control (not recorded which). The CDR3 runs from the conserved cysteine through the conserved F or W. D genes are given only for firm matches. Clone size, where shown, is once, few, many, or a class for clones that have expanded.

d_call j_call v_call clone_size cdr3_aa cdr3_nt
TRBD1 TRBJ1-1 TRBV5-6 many CASRPGTGGVVNTEAFF TGTGCCAGCAGACCCGGGACAGGGGGCGTCGTGAACACTGAAGCTTTCTTT
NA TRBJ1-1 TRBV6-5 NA CASSYVELGAGQAFF TGTGCCAGCAGTTATGTGGAGCTCGGGGCAGGGCAAGCTTTCTTT
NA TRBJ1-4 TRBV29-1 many CSVDFLGAEKLFF TGCAGCGTTGATTTTCTGGGGGCGGAAAAACTGTTTTTT
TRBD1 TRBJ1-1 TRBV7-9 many CASSPQTGAVNTEAFF TGTGCCAGCAGCCCCCAGACAGGGGCCGTGAACACTGAAGCTTTCTTT
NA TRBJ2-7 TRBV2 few CASSGGVGLDEQYF TGTGCCAGCAGTGGGGGCGTGGGGCTCGACGAGCAGTACTTC
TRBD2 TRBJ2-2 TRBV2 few CASSEVPGGTSVTGELFF TGTGCCAGCAGTGAAGTTCCGGGGGGGACTAGCGTAACCGGGGAGCTGTTTTTT
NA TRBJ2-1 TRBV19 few CASSIWWLNEQFF TGTGCCAGTAGTATATGGTGGCTCAATGAGCAGTTCTTC
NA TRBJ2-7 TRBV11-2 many CASSNTGHPYEQYF TGTGCCAGCAGCAACACCGGACACCCCTACGAGCAGTACTTC
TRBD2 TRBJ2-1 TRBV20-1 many CSARNGLADYNEQFF TGCAGTGCTAGAAACGGACTAGCGGACTACAATGAGCAGTTCTTC
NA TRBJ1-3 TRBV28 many CASSLRNTIYF TGTGCCAGCAGTCTGAGAAACACCATATATTTT
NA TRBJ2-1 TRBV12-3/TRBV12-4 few CASSLGSGNYNEQFF TGTGCCAGCAGTTTAGGTAGCGGAAACTACAATGAGCAGTTCTTC
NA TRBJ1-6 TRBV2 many CASRFLDGNSPLHF TGTGCCAGCAGGTTCCTCGACGGAAATTCACCCCTCCACTTT
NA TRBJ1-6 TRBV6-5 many CASSQGLSPLHF TGTGCCAGCAGTCAGGGGCTTTCACCCCTCCACTTT
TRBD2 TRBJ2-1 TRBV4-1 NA CASSQAPSGRQYNEQFF TGCGCCAGCAGCCAAGCCCCCAGCGGGAGGCAGTACAATGAGCAGTTCTTC
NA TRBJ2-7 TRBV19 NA CASSPSPRGEQYF TGTGCCAGTTCACCCTCCCCCCGCGGCGAGCAGTACTTC
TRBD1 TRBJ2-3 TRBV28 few CASSLQTGADTQYF TGTGCCAGCAGTTTACAGACAGGGGCGGATACGCAGTATTTT
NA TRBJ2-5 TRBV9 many CASSAQTALYQETQYF TGTGCCAGCAGCGCGCAAACGGCCTTGTACCAAGAGACCCAGTACTTC
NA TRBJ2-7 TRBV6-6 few CASSNPAYEQYF TGTGCCAGCAGTAACCCCGCCTACGAGCAGTACTTC
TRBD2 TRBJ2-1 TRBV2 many CASSVLAGGGEQFF TGTGCCAGCAGTGTATTAGCGGGAGGAGGTGAGCAGTTCTTC
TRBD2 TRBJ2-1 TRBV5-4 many CASSPDPSGEQFF TGTGCCAGCAGCCCCGACCCTAGCGGTGAGCAGTTCTTC
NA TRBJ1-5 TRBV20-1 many CSASRGDSYNQPQHF TGCAGTGCTAGCCGCGGCGATTCGTACAATCAGCCCCAGCATTTT
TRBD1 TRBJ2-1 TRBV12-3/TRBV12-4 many CASSTRDRPHNEQFF TGTGCCAGCAGTACCCGGGACAGGCCTCACAATGAGCAGTTCTTC
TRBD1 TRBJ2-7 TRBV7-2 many CASSLSGTDTYEQYF TGTGCCAGCAGCCTTTCCGGGACAGATACCTACGAGCAGTACTTC
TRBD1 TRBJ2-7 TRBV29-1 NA CSVEGRGTGTYEQYF TGCAGCGTTGAAGGAAGAGGGACAGGAACCTACGAGCAGTACTTC